A selection of T cell receptor beta chains follows, all from one sample in a study of beta chain features in type 1 diabetes. Here immunoSEQ multiplex PCR was the method, and the copy in TCRdb shows in-frame clones only, minus some. This sample has 860,000 or so clones, with about a sixth found just once. Sequencing used naive CD4+ T cells from blood. Receptor source: a woman aged 18 to 35 in good health. Both conserved end residues are part of each CDR3. The D gene is left open where the match is weak. Rows may omit the clone size; those that give it use once, few, many or a size class.

V gene	D gene	clone size	J gene	CDR3 protein	CDR3 DNA
TRBV18	TRBD1	NA	TRBJ2-1	CASSPRDRADEQFF	TGTGCCAGCTCACCACGGGACAGGGCCGATGAGCAGTTCTTC
TRBV7-9	NA	few	TRBJ2-5	CASSSQRDRETQYF	TGTGCCAGCAGCTCCCAGCGGGACAGAGAGACCCAGTACTTC
TRBV11-2	TRBD1	few	TRBJ2-5	CASSFGTGYQETQYF	TGTGCCAGCAGCTTTGGGACAGGGTACCAAGAGACCCAGTACTTC
TRBV27	TRBD2	NA	TRBJ2-3	CASSLSSAGGPYTQYF	TGTGCCAGCAGTTTATCCTCCGCGGGAGGGCCGTATACGCAGTATTTT
TRBV6-5	TRBD1	NA	TRBJ1-5	CASSYTGALNQPQHF	TGTGCCAGCAGTTACACAGGGGCTCTTAATCAGCCCCAGCATTTT
TRBV18	NA	NA	TRBJ1-1	CASSPPGGPRRAFF	TGTGCCAGCTCACCTCCCGGGGGCCCGCGGCGGGCTTTCTTT
TRBV27	TRBD2	NA	TRBJ2-7	CASSPGTSLYEQYF	TGTGCCAGCAGTCCCGGGACTAGTCTCTACGAGCAGTACTTC
TRBV27	TRBD2	NA	TRBJ2-5	CASSSIPGTSLQTQYF	TGTGCCAGCAGTTCCATCCCCGGGACTAGCTTGCAGACCCAGTACTTC
TRBV25-1	NA	NA	TRBJ1-6	CASSESGGGPNSPLHF	TGTGCCAGCAGTGAATCGGGTGGGGGGCCTAATTCACCCCTCCACTTT
TRBV11-2	NA	NA	TRBJ1-5	CASSAGGQFNQPQHF	TGTGCCAGCAGCGCAGGTGGACAGTTCAATCAGCCCCAGCATTTT
TRBV11-3	NA	NA	TRBJ2-1	CASSLVAGGDEQFF	TGTGCCAGCAGCTTAGTGGCCGGGGGCGATGAGCAGTTCTTC
TRBV28	TRBD2	NA	TRBJ2-7	CASSDYGTSGNYEQYF	TGTGCCAGCAGTGATTACGGGACTAGCGGAAACTACGAGCAGTACTTC
TRBV4-3	TRBD2	NA	TRBJ2-1	CASSQDVTSGGSYNEQFF	TGCGCCAGCAGCCAAGATGTCACTAGCGGGGGCTCCTACAATGAGCAGTTCTTC
TRBV7-2	TRBD1	few	TRBJ2-7	CASSLAQGQGAEQYF	TGTGCCAGCAGCTTAGCGCAAGGACAGGGGGCCGAGCAGTACTTC
TRBV11-2	NA	NA	TRBJ2-3	CASSLGGRGTDTQYF	TGTGCCAGCAGCTTAGGAGGGCGGGGCACAGATACGCAGTATTTT
TRBV23-1	TRBD2	few	TRBJ2-7	CASSHGGGLLSSYEQYF	TGCGCCAGCAGTCATGGCGGGGGGCTTCTTAGCTCCTACGAGCAGTACTTC
TRBV12-5	TRBD2	few	TRBJ2-1	CASGLVAGGSSYNEQFF	TGTGCTAGTGGTTTGGTAGCGGGAGGCAGCTCCTACAATGAGCAGTTCTTC
TRBV7-2	TRBD1	NA	TRBJ1-5	CASSYDRGNQPQHF	TGTGCCAGCAGCTACGACAGGGGAAATCAGCCCCAGCATTTT
TRBV7-9	NA	NA	TRBJ2-7	CASSLNSYEQYF	TGTGCCAGCAGCTTAAACTCCTACGAGCAGTACTTC
TRBV28	NA	NA	TRBJ2-5	CASSPNRESGETQYF	TGTGCCAGCAGTCCTAACAGGGAGTCTGGAGAGACCCAGTACTTC
TRBV10-1	NA	NA	TRBJ2-3	CASSEGIAGTDTQYF	TGCGCCAGCAGTGAGGGGATAGCGGGCACAGATACGCAGTATTTT
TRBV19	NA	NA	TRBJ2-1	CASSFLRASTGNEQFF	TGTGCCAGTAGTTTCCTCAGGGCGAGTACTGGCAATGAGCAGTTCTTC
TRBV5-4	NA	NA	TRBJ2-7	CASSGTGTGVYEQYF	TGTGCCAGCAGCGGAACCGGGACTGGGGTCTACGAGCAGTACTTC
TRBV7-2	NA	NA	TRBJ2-2	CASSPHLRTGELFF	TGTGCCAGCAGCCCCCACCTCCGTACCGGGGAGCTGTTTTTT
TRBV27	NA	few	TRBJ2-7	CASSLRGVPYEQYF	TGTGCCAGCAGTTTACGAGGGGTTCCCTACGAGCAGTACTTC
TRBV5-4	NA	few	TRBJ2-2	CASSLNVSPGTPTGELFF	TGTGCCAGCAGCTTGAACGTTTCACCCGGGACACCCACCGGGGAGCTGTTTTTT
TRBV7-2	NA	few	TRBJ1-5	CASSLAIWQPQHF	TGTGCCAGCAGCTTAGCGATATGGCAGCCCCAGCATTTT
TRBV25-1	NA	few	TRBJ2-5	CASSEAGLGRETQYF	TGTGCCAGCAGTGAGGCAGGGTTGGGAAGGGAGACCCAGTACTTC
TRBV5-8	TRBD1	NA	TRBJ2-5	CASSKGQGWETQYF	TGTGCCAGCAGCAAAGGACAGGGGTGGGAGACCCAGTACTTC
TRBV6-6	NA	NA	TRBJ2-7	CATSRDYEQYF	TGTGCCACCTCTCGGGACTACGAGCAGTACTTC
TRBV10-3	TRBD2	many	TRBJ2-2	CASWIGRDTGELFF	TGTGCCAGTTGGATCGGGAGGGACACCGGGGAGCTGTTTTTT
TRBV13	NA	NA	TRBJ2-1	CASSPPRSGFYNEQFF	TGTGCCAGCAGCCCCCCCCGGAGCGGGTTTTACAATGAGCAGTTCTTC
TRBV28	NA	few	TRBJ1-2	CASSFARYGYTF	TGTGCCAGCAGTTTTGCCCGCTATGGCTACACCTTC
TRBV7-2	NA	NA	TRBJ2-7	CASSLVSGEYEQYF	TGTGCCAGCAGCTTAGTTTCGGGGGAGTACGAGCAGTACTTC
TRBV19	NA	few	TRBJ1-2	CASSILRESGYTF	TGTGCCAGTAGTATACTCAGGGAGAGTGGCTACACCTTC
TRBV6-1	NA	few	TRBJ1-2	CASSEALGFSGYTF	TGTGCCAGCAGTGAAGCGCTGGGGTTCTCAGGCTACACCTTC
TRBV7-9	NA	few	TRBJ1-4	CASSLHLTAGEKLFF	TGTGCCAGCAGCCTTCACCTCACGGCGGGTGAAAAACTGTTTTTT
TRBV7-9	TRBD2	NA	TRBJ2-3	CASSTKVAGGDTQYF	TGTGCCAGCAGCACCAAAGTAGCGGGAGGAGATACGCAGTATTTT
TRBV5-4	TRBD1	NA	TRBJ2-2	CASSFLDRVNTGELFF	TGTGCCAGCAGCTTCCTCGACAGGGTTAACACCGGGGAGCTGTTTTTT